This T cell receptor (beta chain) derives from a study of T cells in Graves' hyperthyroidism and ophthalmopathy. Findings and caveats of the study: Using 13 V-J features, a model discriminated ophthalmopathy from stable hyperthyroidism.

The blood was taken when hyperthyroidism was first diagnosed, before any ophthalmopathy symptoms showed up. In the case of this clonotype: Its specificity is not known.

The investigators amplified TCR beta CDR3 regions from RNA transcripts. A set of HTBI primers served as the primers for a first-round RT-PCR of the TCR CDR3. TCRdb reprocessed the multiplex PCR reads via MiXCR and lists one record per CDR3 protein. This table holds about 300,000 distinct CDR3 sequences, 13% found once. The germline gives CDR1 ENHRY, CDR2 SYGVKD. Trimming stripped 7 bases from V and 6 bases from J, with 9 bases between. This CDR3 region has 12 residues. The rearrangement uses TRBV10-3 and TRBJ2-2; D gene uncertain. The receptor's source is a woman in her twenties or thirties with Graves' hyperthyroidism that later progressed to Graves' ophthalmopathy. The sample taken for sequencing was blood. CDR3 DNA sequence: TGTGCCATCAAAGGGCTCGCCGGGGAGCTGTTTTTT. Translated, it gives CAIKGLAGELFF.